Below are 8 T cell receptor beta chains sequenced from a single sample in a study of shared clonotypes between healthy human individuals. Generated by immunoSEQ multiplex PCR, the TCRdb table keeps only in-frame clones and is missing some. The table has roughly 720,000 clones, about 90% seen once. The sequenced material came from memory CD8+ T cells from PBMCs. Subset of the sample: CD45RO+ cells pooled with CCR7-negative TemRA cells. The receptors were gathered from a young man in good health. Some clones in this sample may be carry-over from other donors' samples.

This chain links TRBV27 with TRBJ2-2; D ambiguous. The CDR3 is made up of 15 amino acids. Trimming pared 8 bases from V and 1 base from J, leaving 14 bases between. The germline V gene has CDR1 MNHEY and CDR2 SMNVEV (reference sequence). CDR3 region: CASQLQYWNTGELFF. As DNA, the CDR3 is TGTGCCAGCCAGCTGCAGTACTGGAACACCGGGGAGCTGTTTTTT.

The V call is TRBV7-9, the J call TRBJ2-1; D not certain. This CDR3 spans 16 amino acids. Germline V gene lookup returns CDR1 SEHNR and CDR2 FQNEAQ (reference sequence). Trimming removed 5 bases at V and 1 base at J, with 15 bases between. The CDR3 sequence is CASSPLRGESYNEQFF. The DNA of the CDR3 is TGTGCCAGCAGCCCGCTTCGCGGTGAATCCTACAATGAGCAGTTCTTC.

The chain joins TRBV5-4 to TRBJ1-2; D ambiguous. The germline gives CDR1 SGHNT, CDR2 YYREEE (reference sequence). CDR3 length: 15 amino acids. The V gene lost 3 bases and the J gene lost 5 bases, with 17 bases spanning the gap. For the CDR3, the DNA is TGTGCCAGCAGCTCCTACACCGGAAGTAATTATGGCTACACCTTC. Its protein product is CASSSYTGSNYGYTF.

Worth noting for this clone: A junction boundary mismatches the germline segment, possibly from a read error. This chain's CDR3 is CASIGEKLFF. The CDR3 DNA sequence: TGTGCGAGCATCGGGGAAAAACTGTTTTTT. The chain couples TRBV6-6 to TRBJ1-4; D not certain. The CDR3 is made up of 10 amino acids. From germline, CDR1 is MNHNY and CDR2 SVGAGI (reference sequence).

In this sample, this clone turned up once. J is TRBJ1-1 and V is TRBV5-1; maybe TRBD1 (6 bases). CDR3 length: 15 residues. The germline V gene encodes CDR1 SGHRS and CDR2 YFSETQ. V was clipped by 4 bases and J by 0 bases, with 13 bases between them. DNA for the CDR3: TGCGCCAGCAGCGCAGGACAGATAATGAACACTGAAGCTTTCTTT. Its translation is CASSAGQIMNTEAFF. The full variable domain, completed using reference TRBV5-1 and TRBJ1-1, is KAGVTQTPRYLIKTRGQQVTLSCSPISGHRSVSWYQQTPGQGLQFLFEYFSETQRNKGNFPGRFSGRQFSNSRSEMNVSTLELGDSALYLCASSAGQIMNTEAFFGQGTRLTVV.

Remarks on this clone: This CDR3 is also generated by other DNA sequences in the sample. CDR3 residues: CASSLGGSNEQFF. DNA for the CDR3: TGTGCCAGCAGTTTAGGCGGGAGCAATGAGCAGTTCTTC. The chain recombines TRBV27 with TRBJ2-1, with 7 bases that match TRBD2. CDR1 MNHEY and CDR2 SMNVEV come from the germline V gene (reference sequence). Trimming at V came to 2 bases and at J to 6 bases, leaving 1 base not matched to a gene. The CDR3 consists of 13 residues.

The chain combines TRBV7-2 with TRBJ2-7; a weak D match, TRBD2 (6 bases). Trimming removed 1 base at V and 6 bases at J, with 22 bases between. CDR1 and CDR2 (germline): SGHTA, FQGNSA. The CDR3 loop spans 17 amino acids. The CDR3 DNA reads as TGTGCCAGCAGCTTAGGTGTCGAAGCGGCTAGCGAGCTCGAGCAGTACTTC. Encoded protein: CASSLGVEAASELEQYF.

This chain links TRBV2 with TRBJ1-1; 9 bases match TRBD1. Germline CDR1 and CDR2: SNHLY and FYNNEI. The CDR3 is made up of 15 amino acids. V dropped 4 bases and J dropped 5; count of bases not matched to a gene: 8. The CDR3 DNA follows: TGTGCCAGCAGTGGGGACAGGGTCCGGAAGACTGAAGCTTTCTTT. Protein: CASSGDRVRKTEAFF.